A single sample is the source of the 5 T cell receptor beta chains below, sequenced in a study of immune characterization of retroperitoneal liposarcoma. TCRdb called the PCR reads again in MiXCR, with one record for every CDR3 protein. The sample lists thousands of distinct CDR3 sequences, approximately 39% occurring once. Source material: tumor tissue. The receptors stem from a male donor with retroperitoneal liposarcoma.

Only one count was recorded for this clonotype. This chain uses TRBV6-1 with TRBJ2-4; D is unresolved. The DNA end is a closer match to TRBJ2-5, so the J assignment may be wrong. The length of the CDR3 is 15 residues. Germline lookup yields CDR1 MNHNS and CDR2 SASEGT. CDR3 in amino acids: CASSLRPQFQETQYF. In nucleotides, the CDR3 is TGTGCCAGCAGTTTGCGGCCACAGTTTCAAGAGACCCAGTACTTC.

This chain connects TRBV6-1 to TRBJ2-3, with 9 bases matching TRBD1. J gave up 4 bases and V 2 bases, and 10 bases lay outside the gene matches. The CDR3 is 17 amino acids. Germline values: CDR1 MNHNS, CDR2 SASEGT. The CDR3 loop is CASSEKGGTGFPDTQYF. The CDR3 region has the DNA TGTGCCAGCAGTGAAAAGGGAGGGACAGGGTTTCCAGATACGCAGTATTTT.

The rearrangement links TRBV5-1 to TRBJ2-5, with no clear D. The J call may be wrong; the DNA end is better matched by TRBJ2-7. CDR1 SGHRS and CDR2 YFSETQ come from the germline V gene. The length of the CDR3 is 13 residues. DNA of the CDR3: TGCGCCAGCAGGAGCGCACATTCCTACGAGCAGTACTTC. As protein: CASRSAHSYEQYF.

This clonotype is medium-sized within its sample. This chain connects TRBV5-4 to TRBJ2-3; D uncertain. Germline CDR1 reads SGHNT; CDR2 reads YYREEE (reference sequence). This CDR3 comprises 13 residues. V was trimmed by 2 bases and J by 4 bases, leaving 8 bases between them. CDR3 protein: CASSFMGADTQYF. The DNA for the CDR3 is TGTGCCAGCAGCTTTATGGGCGCAGATACGCAGTATTTT.

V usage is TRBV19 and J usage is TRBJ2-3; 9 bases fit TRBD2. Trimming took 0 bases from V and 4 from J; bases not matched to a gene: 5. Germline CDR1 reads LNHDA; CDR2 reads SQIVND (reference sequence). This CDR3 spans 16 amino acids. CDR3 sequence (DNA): TGTGCCAGTAGTATAGATAGTAGCGGGAGAGCAGATACGCAGTATTTT. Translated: CASSIDSSGRADTQYF. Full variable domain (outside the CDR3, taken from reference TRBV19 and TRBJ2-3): DGGITQSPKYLFRKEGQNVTLSCEQNLNHDAMYWYRQDPGQGLRLIYYSQIVNDFQKGDIAEGYSVSREKKESFPLTVTSAQKNPTAFYLCASSIDSSGRADTQYFGPGTRLTVL.